A single sample gave rise to the 24 T cell receptor beta chains below, sequenced in a study of blood T cells in healthy people across ages. A sample-barcoded 5' primer and a J-beta primer mix were used in a second PCR of roughly 6 to 11 cycles. One entry per CDR3 protein results from TCRdb running MiXCR on the 5' RACE reads. Of a few hundred thousand distinct CDR3 sequences detected, approximately 30% appear once; the ten largest clones hold approximately 17%. The sequencing input was blood. The receptors stem from an older woman in good health.

This sequence joins TRBV13 and TRBJ2-5, with unresolved D. Germline lookup yields CDR1 PRHDT and CDR2 FYEKMQ (reference sequence). Trimming removed 4 bases from V and 1 base from J, with 7 bases in between. This CDR3 has 13 amino acids. The DNA of the CDR3 is TGTGCCAGCAGCTATAGACCCCAAGAGACCCAGTACTTC. It translates to CASSYRPQETQYF.

This chain joins TRBV3-1 and TRBJ2-7, with 7 bases lining up with TRBD2. V dropped 3 bases and J dropped 8; count of bases not matched to a gene: 16. The CDR3 sequence is 16 residues long. From germline, CDR1 is LGHDT and CDR2 YNNKEL (reference sequence). In DNA form, the CDR3 reads TGTGCCAGCAGCCATCGGGCCGGGAGGCAAACGAATAAGCAGTACTTC. Translating it yields CASSHRAGRQTNKQYF.

This chain connects TRBV7-8 to TRBJ1-2, with unresolved D. Trimming pared 3 bases from V and 4 bases from J, leaving 12 bases between. CDR1 is SGHVS and CDR2 is FQNEAQ in the germline V gene. CDR3 size: 14 residues. The CDR3 region has the DNA TGTGCCAGCAGCTTGTTTCTTGAGGGCTATGGCTACACCTTC. Translation: CASSLFLEGYGYTF.

The chain joins TRBV12-5 to TRBJ2-4, with 9 bases identical to TRBD1. J lost 6 bases, V lost 5 bases, and 5 bases had no gene match. The CDR3 consists of 14 residues. Looked up from germline, CDR1 is LGHNT and CDR2 is FRNRAP. For the CDR3, the DNA is TGTGCTAGTGGTGCGGGACAGGGACCAAACATTCAGTACTTC. Encoded protein: CASGAGQGPNIQYF.

The chain joins TRBV7-2 to TRBJ1-4; D gene uncertain. The CDR3 extends over 16 amino acids. The germline CDR1 and CDR2 sequences are SGHTA and FQGNSA. V lost 2 bases to trimming and J lost 4 bases, with 14 bases between them. The CDR3 coding sequence is TGTGCCAGCAGCTTAAATTGGGCGGAGATTAATGAAAAACTGTTTTTT. Amino acid sequence: CASSLNWAEINEKLFF.

The chain links TRBV28 to TRBJ2-5; 9 bases line up with TRBD2. CDR1 is MDHEN and CDR2 is SYDVKM in the germline V gene. The V gene end was trimmed by 8 bases and the J gene end by 4 bases; junction bases not matched to a gene: 8. This CDR3 has 14 residues. CDR3: CASVSGGYLETQYF. The CDR3 DNA is TGTGCCAGCGTTAGCGGGGGCTACCTAGAGACCCAGTACTTC.

This clonotype was counted a few times. The chain combines TRBV20-1 with TRBJ1-1; D is unclear. This CDR3 region has 13 residues. V was clipped by 7 bases and J by 0 bases, with 12 bases between them. In germline, CDR1 is DFQATT, CDR2 SNEGSKA (reference sequence). In DNA, the CDR3 is TGCAGTGGCCGGGAATCTTTGAACACTGAAGCTTTCTTT. It translates to CSGRESLNTEAFF.

V and J are TRBV7-2 and TRBJ2-3, with D unresolved. There are 15 residues in the CDR3. Germline V gene sequence: CDR1 SGHTA, CDR2 FQGNSA. V lost 1 base, J lost 5 bases, and 13 bases lay in between. The CDR3 region is CASSLGGRYGDTQYF. DNA of the CDR3: TGTGCCAGCAGCTTAGGGGGTAGATACGGAGATACGCAGTATTTT.

This clonotype was picked up many times. The chain carries TRBV20-1 and TRBJ1-4; 7 bases fit TRBD1. CDR1 is DFQATT, CDR2 SNEGSKA, per germline (reference sequence). This CDR3 is built from 14 residues. The V gene end was trimmed by 0 bases and the J gene end by 7 bases; junction bases not matched to a gene: 5. DNA for the CDR3: TGCAGTGCTAGAGATGTTCAGGGGGGTGAAAAACTGTTTTTT. The encoded protein is CSARDVQGGEKLFF.

The chain uses TRBV5-1 and TRBJ1-1; possible D gene TRBD1, 5 bases. Germline V gene data show CDR1 as SGHRS and CDR2 as YFSETQ. V lost 5 bases and J lost 3, with 11 bases in between. CDR3 length: 13 amino acids. The DNA of the CDR3 is TGCGCCAGCAGTGGTGGGGGGTACACTGAAGCTTTCTTT. It is translated as CASSGGGYTEAFF.

This clonotype was counted a few times. The chain recombines TRBV7-3 with TRBJ2-1, with D tentatively TRBD1 (6 bases). Trimming stripped 5 bases from V and 4 bases from J, with 15 bases between. Germline lookup yields CDR1 SGHTA and CDR2 FQGTGA. This CDR3 has 15 amino acids. CDR3 loop: CASSLGHPTYNEQFF. The CDR3, as DNA: TGTGCCAGCAGCCTGGGACATCCGACTTACAATGAGCAGTTCTTC.

This clonotype was recorded a few times. The V call is TRBV7-8, the J call TRBJ2-1, with TRBD1 matching over 8 bases. The J call may be mistaken, given a closer DNA end match to TRBJ2-5. Germline V gene lookup returns CDR1 SGHVS and CDR2 FQNEAQ. The CDR3 runs to 15 residues. CDR3 DNA sequence: TGTGCCAGCAGCAAAGACAGGGGAGGTTCGGAGACCCAGTACTTC. Its translation is CASSKDRGGSETQYF.

CDR3 region: CASSEMFRDGYGYTF. The CDR3 nucleotides read TGTGCCAGCAGTGAAATGTTCAGGGACGGCTATGGCTACACCTTC. The chain couples TRBV6-1 to TRBJ1-2; a possible D gene is TRBD1 (5 bases). The CDR3 extends over 15 amino acids. Trimming removed 2 bases from V and 4 bases from J, with 14 bases in between. CDR1 is MNHNS and CDR2 is SASEGT in the germline V gene.

This clonotype was found many times. This chain joins TRBV5-6 and TRBJ2-7; TRBD2 matches at 7 bases. The CDR3 is 13 residues long. Germline CDR1 and CDR2: SGHDT and YYEEEE. J gave up 4 bases and V 4 bases, and 5 bases lay outside the gene matches. The CDR3 region is CASSESGLYEQYF. The CDR3 DNA reads TGTGCCAGCAGCGAATCGGGACTATACGAGCAGTACTTC.

The chain employs TRBV18 and TRBJ2-1, with D perhaps assigned TRBD1 or TRBD2 (5 bases each). The CDR3 loop spans 14 amino acids. Trimming took off 3 bases at V and 5 bases at J, with 11 bases between the two ends. Germline CDR1 KGHSH, CDR2 LQKENI. The CDR3 DNA reads TGTGCCAGCTCACCCCGAGAGGGGCACAATGAGCAGTTCTTC. Translating gives CASSPREGHNEQFF.

J is TRBJ1-4 and V is TRBV3-1; unclear D gene. The ends were cut back, 4 bases at V and 4 bases at J, with 10 bases in the middle. Germline CDR1 reads LGHDT; CDR2 reads YNNKEL (reference sequence). This CDR3 has 14 residues. The CDR3 here is CASSLDRLNEKLFF. Written as DNA, the CDR3 is TGTGCCAGCAGCCTGGACCGACTTAATGAAAAACTGTTTTTT.

This chain connects TRBV2 to TRBJ1-5; D is perhaps TRBD1 (5 bases). With 4 bases removed from V and 4 bases from J, the gap between germline ends came to 14 bases. Germline-derived CDR1 and CDR2 are SNHLY and FYNNEI. The CDR3 extends over 15 amino acids. CDR3 sequence reads: CASSVRLTVNQPQHF. The DNA for the CDR3 is TGTGCCAGCAGTGTGCGATTGACAGTTAATCAGCCCCAGCATTTT.

The V call is TRBV9, the J call TRBJ2-1; D is tentatively TRBD1 or TRBD2 (5 bases each). Germline-derived CDR1 and CDR2 are SGDLS and YYNGEE. The CDR3 runs to 15 residues. V dropped 4 bases and J dropped 3 bases, with 14 bases sitting between them. CDR3 loop: CASSPRWGIYNEQFF. The CDR3, as DNA: TGTGCCAGCAGCCCCCGGTGGGGGATCTACAATGAGCAGTTCTTC.

The chain couples TRBV4-1 to TRBJ1-4; 9 bases match TRBD1. CDR3 size: 16 residues. The J segment lost 8 bases and the V segment lost 0 bases, leaving 7 bases of the junction unmatched. CDR1 and CDR2 (germline): MGHRA, YSYEKL. The CDR3 is CASSQEATGGGEKLFF. CDR3 bases: TGCGCCAGCAGCCAAGAAGCGACAGGGGGTGGAGAAAAACTGTTTTTT.

This clonotype was picked up a small number of times. V and J are TRBV6-5 and TRBJ2-3, with D perhaps matching TRBD2 (6 bases). The CDR3 consists of 14 residues. The germline V gene has CDR1 MNHEY and CDR2 SVGAGI. The ends were cut back, 5 bases at V and 2 bases at J, with 11 bases in the middle. CDR3 protein: CASSGGVNTDTQYF. In nucleotides, the CDR3 is TGTGCCAGCAGTGGAGGGGTGAACACAGATACGCAGTATTTT.

There are a few counts of this clonotype. The genes are TRBV19 and TRBJ1-3, with TRBD1 matching 7 bases. This CDR3 has 15 residues. The junction had 5 bases not matched to a gene; V was cut back by 6 bases and J by 0 bases. CDR1 is LNHDA and CDR2 is SQIVND in the germline V gene (reference sequence). The CDR3 bases are TGTGCCAGTAGCTGGCAGGGGGACTCTGGAAACACCATATATTTT. This translates into CASSWQGDSGNTIYF.

This rearrangement joins TRBV7-8 to TRBJ2-5, with TRBD2 as a possible D gene (5 bases). Trimming removed 3 bases from V and 1 base from J, with 9 bases in between. Per germline, CDR1 SGHVS and CDR2 FQNEAQ. This CDR3 contains 14 residues. CDR3 sequence (DNA): TGTGCCAGCAGCTTTACTAGGTTCCAAGAGACCCAGTACTTC. It translates to CASSFTRFQETQYF.

This clonotype was detected a few times. The chain has TRBV20-1 and TRBJ2-7; TRBD1 agrees at 8 bases. From germline, CDR1 is DFQATT and CDR2 SNEGSKA (reference sequence). This CDR3 comprises 16 residues. With 6 bases clipped from V and 6 bases from J, the junction kept 19 bases outside the gene matches. This CDR3 is CSARTPRTGWTVEQYF. DNA of the CDR3: TGCAGTGCACGGACACCTCGGACAGGGTGGACGGTCGAGCAGTACTTC.

As DNA, the CDR3 is TGCAGTGCTAGTCTAGAACGGGGTCGGAGGACTGAAGCTTTCTTT. Amino acids: CSASLERGRRTEAFF. The V call is TRBV20-1, the J call TRBJ1-1; D is uncertain. Germline CDR1 is DFQATT and CDR2 is SNEGSKA (reference sequence). This CDR3 contains 15 residues. Trimming stripped 3 bases from V and 5 bases from J, with 19 bases between.